This is a list of T cell receptor beta chains from one sample in a study of shared T cell receptors in the human thymus. Using immunoSEQ multiplex PCR, the repertoire was profiled, and TCRdb retains in-frame clones only, with some absent. The repertoire holds 500,000 to 550,000 clones, 75% to 85% seen once, with around 0.012% in the top ten. This same sample was also part of a study on human thymus T cells.

The sequenced sample was thymocytes. These receptors were taken from a boy under two years old with a congenital heart defect. Each CDR3 is given without its conserved first and last residue. Fields, in order: CDR3 protein, clone size, J gene, V gene. Clone size, where shown, is once, few, many, or a class for clones that have expanded.

ATSRETSGKVGELF,NA,TRBJ2-2,TRBV15
ATSRGQGLDEQY,NA,TRBJ2-7,TRBV15
ASSPLFFRDTIYEQY,few,TRBJ2-7,TRBV19
ASSLGLPASGKAFWQY,NA,TRBJ2-3,TRBV28
ASSPRTGPNEQY,once,TRBJ2-7,TRBV19
ASSQESISGRDTQY,NA,TRBJ2-3,TRBV4-3
ASRGGTGTGELF,NA,TRBJ2-2,TRBV7-6
ASSSGQARYNEQF,NA,TRBJ2-1,TRBV7-3
ASGELAAGADTQY,NA,TRBJ2-3,TRBV25-1
ASSQDLRDFTPREQF,NA,TRBJ2-1,TRBV4-3
AGGTSQGGNEKLF,NA,TRBJ1-4,TRBV28
AIQEPGGNEQF,NA,TRBJ2-1,TRBV10-3
ASSKGQGKV,NA,TRBJ2-1,TRBV9
ASSGLWGRLAVSSYNEQF,NA,TRBJ2-1,TRBV6-1
ASSPPPAGGGKTEAF,few,TRBJ1-1,TRBV14
ASSYVTGGTEAF,NA,TRBJ1-1,TRBV6-5
ASSEGPGGADGYT,NA,TRBJ1-2,TRBV6-1
ASSQTSGASYEQY,NA,TRBJ2-7,TRBV11-2
ASSFAPSGSSYEQY,NA,TRBJ2-7,TRBV28
AISDPGQGFVEQY,NA,TRBJ2-7,TRBV10-3
ASSQDEVADPKNIQY,NA,TRBJ2-4,TRBV4-2
ASSSTAGLAGADTQY,few,TRBJ2-3,TRBV14